These 13 T cell receptor beta chains originate from one sample sequenced in a study of OX40 agonist ivuxolimab in advanced cancers. The protocol was immunoSEQ multiplex PCR, while the TCRdb copy is restricted to in-frame clones and leaves out a portion. Altogether about 17,000 clones are present, roughly 73% being singletons, with the ten largest covering about 26%. The sequencing used CD4+ or CD8+ T cells sorted from blood, collected in a trial of the OX40 agonist ivuxolimab. The receptors here all came from an adult with an advanced solid tumor such as melanoma, head and neck, liver or kidney cancer.

V gene TRBV30 combines with J gene TRBJ2-2; D is uncertain. The CDR3 runs 14 residues. Deletions cut 4 bases from V and 1 base from J, with 10 bases between. Germline V gene sequence: CDR1 GTSNPN, CDR2 SVGIG (reference sequence). The CDR3, as DNA: TGTGCCTGGACCTTAGTCCAGAACACCGGGGAGCTGTTTTTT. It yields the protein CAWTLVQNTGELFF.

The V gene is TRBV6-5, the J gene TRBJ1-4; the D is unclear. V gave up 8 bases and J gave up 3 bases, with 13 bases separating them. The CDR3 consists of 14 residues. Germline values: CDR1 MNHEY, CDR2 SVGAGI. The CDR3 is CASGLYSPNEKLFF. The DNA of the CDR3 is TGTGCCAGCGGCCTATACAGCCCTAATGAAAAACTGTTTTTT.

This chain links TRBV30 with TRBJ1-1; TRBD1 is a possible D gene (6 bases). CDR3 size: 13 residues. The V end lost 8 bases, the J end lost 8 bases, and 21 bases lay between the germline ends. Germline V gene lookup returns CDR1 GTSNPN and CDR2 SVGIG (reference sequence). The DNA of the CDR3 is TGTGCCCGCCCCAGGGGCGCCTCCGTAGAAGCTTTCTTT. Translated: CARPRGASVEAFF.

J is TRBJ1-2 and V is TRBV4-1; D call uncertain. The CDR3 has 15 amino acids. CDR1 MGHRA and CDR2 YSYEKL come from the germline V gene. V lost 0 bases, J lost 3 bases, and 11 bases lay in between. For the CDR3, the DNA is TGCGCCAGCAGCCAAGATTTGGGGAGGGACTATGGCTACACCTTC. Encoded protein: CASSQDLGRDYGYTF.

This clone was seen at least ten times. The chain carries TRBV6-5 and TRBJ2-7; no firm D call. Trimming left V 0 bases short and J 6 bases short, with 9 bases between. This CDR3 contains 13 residues. Germline values: CDR1 MNHEY, CDR2 SVGAGI. CDR3 DNA: TGTGCCAGCAGTTACTCGACGGTTTCCGAGCAGTACTTC. Protein sequence: CASSYSTVSEQYF.

The chain carries TRBV10-1 and TRBJ2-7; no firm D call. The V and J ends lost 6 bases and 0 bases respectively, with 9 bases between them. Germline V gene data show CDR1 as WNHNN and CDR2 as SYGVQD (reference sequence). The CDR3 runs 13 residues. This CDR3 is CASSVGISYEQYF. The DNA for the CDR3 is TGCGCCAGCAGCGTCGGAATCTCCTACGAGCAGTACTTC.

The chain employs TRBV7-3 and TRBJ2-7, with TRBD2 identical over 9 bases. This CDR3 has 15 residues. With 2 bases clipped from V and 2 bases from J, the junction kept 4 bases outside the gene matches. The V gene's germline CDR1 is SGHTA and CDR2 FQGTGA. Here the CDR3 reads CASSLGAGGAYEQYF. Written as DNA, the CDR3 is TGTGCCAGCAGCTTAGGAGCGGGGGGAGCCTACGAGCAGTACTTC. Together with reference TRBV7-3 and TRBJ2-7, the CDR3 gives the full variable domain: GAGVSQTPSNKVTEKGKYVELRCDPISGHTALYWYRQSLGQGPEFLIYFQGTGAADDSGLPNDRFFAVRPEGSVSTLKIQRTERGDSAVYLCASSLGAGGAYEQYFGPGTRLTVT.

The V gene is TRBV27, the J gene TRBJ2-7, with D perhaps TRBD1 (6 bases). Trimming took 6 bases from V and 2 from J, leaving 17 bases between them. Looked up from germline, CDR1 is MNHEY and CDR2 is SMNVEV (reference sequence). This CDR3 region has 15 residues. The CDR3 region has the DNA TGTGCCAGCAGATGGTTCAACAGGGACGCCTACGAGCAGTACTTC. Its protein product is CASRWFNRDAYEQYF.

The chain employs TRBV7-8 and TRBJ1-1; D gene uncertain. From germline, CDR1 is SGHVS and CDR2 FQNEAQ. The CDR3 length is 13 residues. Trimming removed 0 bases from V and 5 bases from J, with 7 bases in between. CDR3 in DNA: TGTGCCAGCAGCTTAGCCGCGTTAACTGAAGCTTTCTTT. The encoded protein is CASSLAALTEAFF.

This clone is judged medium-sized. The chain uses TRBV2 and TRBJ2-7; D gene uncertain. Germline CDR1 reads SNHLY; CDR2 reads FYNNEI. The CDR3 totals 12 residues. With 7 bases removed from V and 2 bases from J, the gap between germline ends came to 9 bases. The CDR3 sequence is CASTEDPYEQYF. CDR3 nucleotide sequence: TGTGCCAGCACCGAAGACCCCTACGAGCAGTACTTC.

The CDR3 spells CASGLVRTGQYMNTEAFF. The CDR3 DNA sequence: TGTGCTAGTGGTTTGGTACGGACAGGACAGTACATGAACACTGAAGCTTTCTTT. This sequence joins TRBV12-5 and TRBJ1-1; 7 bases line up with TRBD1. The ends lost 0 bases at V and 0 bases at J; junction bases unmatched: 10. CDR1 is LGHNT and CDR2 is FRNRAP in the germline V gene. The CDR3 runs to 18 residues. Full variable domain (outside the CDR3, taken from reference TRBV12-5 and TRBJ1-1): DARVTQTPRHKVTEMGQEVTMRCQPILGHNTVFWYRQTMMQGLELLAYFRNRAPLDDSGMPKDRFSAEMPDATLATLKIQPSEPRDSAVYFCASGLVRTGQYMNTEAFFGQGTRLTVV.

This clone was detected once. The chain recombines TRBV19 with TRBJ2-1; D unclear. Trimming left V 7 bases short and J 3 bases short, with 16 bases between. Germline CDR1 LNHDA, CDR2 SQIVND (reference sequence). The CDR3 spans 15 residues. The CDR3 region is CASTVTPSVYNEQFF. In nucleotides, the CDR3 is TGTGCCAGTACCGTCACGCCCTCCGTCTACAATGAGCAGTTCTTC.

The rearrangement joins TRBV30 to TRBJ2-7; D possibly matches TRBD1 or TRBD2 (5 bases each). The germline gives CDR1 GTSNPN, CDR2 SVGIG (reference sequence). The CDR3 is made up of 13 amino acids. V shed 0 bases and J shed 4 bases, with 10 bases lying between them. DNA for the CDR3: TGTGCCTGGAGTGTACAGGAGGCGTACGAGCAGTACTTC. This gives the protein CAWSVQEAYEQYF.